What follows are 8 T cell receptor beta chains derived from one specimen sequenced in a study of T-cell memory formation after mild COVID-19. MiXCR, applied by TCRdb to the 5' RACE reads, yields one record per CDR3 protein. The sample contains 350,000 to 400,000 distinct CDR3 sequences, around an eighth of which appear only once. The sequenced sample was PBMCs or a T cell subset sorted from them (not recorded which). The source is a man aged 18 to 35 who had mild COVID-19 (a few samples of this study predate the infection). Cell type and time point are not known.

This clonotype was observed at least ten times. The V call is TRBV18, the J call TRBJ2-5; TRBD2 agrees at 7 bases. This CDR3 has 13 amino acids. Germline CDR1 is KGHSH and CDR2 is LQKENI. V trimming: 3 bases; J trimming: 2 bases; junction bases outside the gene matches: 0. CDR3 region: CASSPRGQETQYF. The CDR3 DNA follows: TGTGCCAGCTCACCGCGGGGGCAAGAGACCCAGTACTTC.

This clonotype has ten or more counts. The rearrangement joins TRBV11-1 to TRBJ2-1; 8 bases are a match to TRBD2. V shed 5 bases, J shed 4 bases, and the junction held 13 bases outside the gene matches. The length of the CDR3 is 17 residues. The V gene's germline CDR1 is SGHAT and CDR2 FQDESV (reference sequence). CDR3 in DNA: TGTGCCAGCAGCCACCGTGGAGGTGCTAGCGGGTACAATGAGCAGTTCTTC. Its translation: CASSHRGGASGYNEQFF.

V usage is TRBV2 and J usage is TRBJ2-3; tentatively, D is TRBD1 or TRBD2 (5 bases each). CDR3 size: 13 residues. V shed 6 bases and J shed 2 bases, with 9 bases lying between them. The germline V gene has CDR1 SNHLY and CDR2 FYNNEI. CDR3 sequence reads: CASRGEYTDTQYF. CDR3 DNA: TGTGCCAGCAGAGGGGAGTACACAGATACGCAGTATTTT.

This chain links TRBV10-3 with TRBJ1-6; D possibly corresponds to TRBD1 (6 bases). This CDR3 contains 15 residues. Germline CDR1 reads ENHRY; CDR2 reads SYGVKD. Trimming cost V 4 bases and J 7 bases, with 14 bases left between them. CDR3 sequence (DNA): TGTGCCATCAGTGCGGCCGGGACATCGAATTCACCCCTCCACTTT. Translation gives CAISAAGTSNSPLHF.

The chain carries TRBV20-1 and TRBJ2-5; D is uncertain. CDR3 length equals 12 residues. CDR1 is DFQATT and CDR2 is SNEGSKA in the germline V gene (reference sequence). V lost 2 bases, J lost 1 base, and 5 bases lay in between. As DNA, the CDR3 is TGCAGTGCTAGAAAGAGCCAAGAGACCCAGTACTTC. This encodes CSARKSQETQYF.

This clonotype was seen only a few times. The chain combines TRBV2 with TRBJ2-3; D unclear. CDR3 size: 11 residues. Germline V gene sequence: CDR1 SNHLY, CDR2 FYNNEI. Trimming stripped 3 bases from V and 9 bases from J, with 7 bases between. CDR3 region: CASSDSWTQYF. The CDR3 DNA reads TGTGCCAGCAGTGATTCCTGGACGCAGTATTTT.

This chain joins TRBV7-2 and TRBJ2-5, with D unclear. Germline V gives CDR1 SGHTA, CDR2 FQGNSA. The CDR3 is made up of 13 amino acids. V lost 2 bases and J lost 2, with 6 bases in between. CDR3 bases: TGTGCCAGCAGCTTAAGCCATCAAGAGACCCAGTACTTC. Protein product: CASSLSHQETQYF.

This clonotype was detected only a few times. The rearrangement links TRBV13 to TRBJ2-7; D unclear. V lost 4 bases, J lost 5 bases, and 9 bases lay in between. The length of the CDR3 is 12 residues. Germline loops: CDR1 PRHDT, CDR2 FYEKMQ (reference sequence). Here the CDR3 DNA reads TGTGCCAGCAGCTCCCGACCCGACGAGCAGTACTTC. Protein sequence: CASSSRPDEQYF.